The 10 T cell receptor beta chains reported below all come from one sample, sequenced in a study of blood T cells in healthy people across ages. A second roughly 7 to 12 cycle PCR used barcoded and J-beta primers. TCRdb independently ran MiXCR on the 5' RACE reads; one entry per CDR3 protein. The top ten hold about 10% of the sample, which has roughly 1.7 million distinct CDR3 sequences, 34% seen once. The specimen sequenced was blood. These receptors were taken from a woman in her 30s in good health.

The chain combines TRBV6-1 with TRBJ2-7; D gene uncertain. The CDR3 extends over 13 amino acids. The V and J ends lost 3 bases and 3 bases respectively, with 9 bases between them. Per the germline V gene, CDR1 is MNHNS and CDR2 is SASEGT. The CDR3 DNA reads TGTGCCAGCAGTGATGGACGCTTCTACGAGCAGTACTTC. Translating gives CASSDGRFYEQYF.

This clonotype came up a few times. This chain joins TRBV27 and TRBJ2-7; tentative D call: TRBD2 (6 bases). The V gene's germline CDR1 is MNHEY and CDR2 SMNVEV (reference sequence). V lost 5 bases and J lost 2, with 13 bases in between. The CDR3 spans 14 residues. The DNA of the CDR3 is TGTGCCAGCAGTCGTCCGGGAGAAGCCTACGAGCAGTACTTC. Translating gives CASSRPGEAYEQYF.

This clonotype was counted a single time. This may come from a read error, since a much larger clone is one base off. This CDR3 is CASNLVQDTDTQYF. In DNA, the CDR3 is TGCGCCAGCAACTTGGTACAGGACACAGATACGCAGTATTTT. The gene calls are TRBV5-1 and TRBJ2-3, with D perhaps TRBD1 (5 bases). The length of the CDR3 is 14 residues. CDR1 and CDR2 (germline): SGHRS, YFSETQ. Using reference TRBV5-1 and TRBJ2-3 for the parts outside the CDR3, the full variable domain is KAGVTQTPRYLIKTRGQQVTLSCSPISGHRSVSWYQQTPGQGLQFLFEYFSETQRNKGNFPGRFSGRQFSNSRSEMNVSTLELGDSALYLCASNLVQDTDTQYFGPGTRLTVL.

The rearrangement uses TRBV5-1 and TRBJ1-1; 9 nucleotides line up with TRBD1. Germline assignment: CDR1 SGHRS and CDR2 YFSETQ. This CDR3 region has 16 residues. With 5 bases clipped from V and 4 bases from J, the junction kept 12 bases outside the gene matches. The CDR3 DNA is TGCGCCAGCAGTTCGGGGGGACAGGGCCCTATCACTGAAGCTTTCTTT. The encoded protein is CASSSGGQGPITEAFF.

This clonotype was counted between two and nine times. This sequence joins TRBV12-5 and TRBJ2-3, with D perhaps TRBD2 (6 bases). Germline V CDR1 and CDR2: LGHNT, FRNRAP. The CDR3 totals 15 residues. V was clipped by 4 bases and J by 3 bases, with 14 bases between them. The CDR3 sequence is CASGSSMEGTDTQYF. The CDR3 nucleotides read TGTGCTAGTGGTTCGTCGATGGAGGGGACAGATACGCAGTATTTT.

The gene calls are TRBV10-2 and TRBJ2-1, with TRBD2 identical over 9 bases. The V gene end was trimmed by 6 bases and the J gene end by 8 bases; junction bases not matched to a gene: 14. There are 16 residues in the CDR3. Germline CDR1 is WSHSY and CDR2 is SAAADI. As DNA, the CDR3 is TGCGCCAGCAGCCCGGGACTAGCCGGTAGGTTCGATGAGCAGTTCTTC. This translates into CASSPGLAGRFDEQFF.

A few counts support this clonotype. The V call is TRBV11-2, the J call TRBJ2-3, with no clear D. This CDR3 region has 14 residues. Germline V CDR1 and CDR2: SGHAT, FQNNGV. The ends were cut back, 2 bases at V and 4 bases at J, with 10 bases in the middle. CDR3 residues: CASSLQAEADTQYF. Written as DNA, the CDR3 is TGTGCCAGCAGCTTACAAGCCGAGGCAGATACGCAGTATTTT.

The chain uses TRBV20-1 and TRBJ1-5; 9 nucleotides match TRBD1. This CDR3 spans 17 amino acids. V was pared by 5 bases and J by 0 bases, with 11 bases of the junction left unmatched. Germline V gene data show CDR1 as DFQATT and CDR2 as SNEGSKA (reference sequence). Here the CDR3 reads CSASGTGSVNSNQPQHF. DNA of the CDR3: TGCAGTGCTTCCGGGACAGGGTCCGTCAATAGCAATCAGCCCCAGCATTTT.

The rearrangement joins TRBV9 to TRBJ1-5; D not certain. Germline values: CDR1 SGDLS, CDR2 YYNGEE. Trimming removed 0 bases from V and 1 base from J, with 8 bases in between. The CDR3 consists of 15 residues. The CDR3 loop is CASSVDPRSNQPQHF. CDR3 sequence (DNA): TGTGCCAGCAGCGTAGACCCCCGGAGCAATCAGCCCCAGCATTTT.

This sequence joins TRBV20-1 and TRBJ1-2, with D possibly being TRBD1 (5 bases). V was shortened by 8 bases and J by 6 bases, with 13 bases between the two germline ends. The CDR3 is made up of 11 amino acids. Germline CDR1 reads DFQATT; CDR2 reads SNEGSKA (reference sequence). The chain's CDR3 is CSRPGTDGYTF. For the CDR3, the DNA is TGCAGTCGGCCGGGGACCGATGGCTACACCTTC.